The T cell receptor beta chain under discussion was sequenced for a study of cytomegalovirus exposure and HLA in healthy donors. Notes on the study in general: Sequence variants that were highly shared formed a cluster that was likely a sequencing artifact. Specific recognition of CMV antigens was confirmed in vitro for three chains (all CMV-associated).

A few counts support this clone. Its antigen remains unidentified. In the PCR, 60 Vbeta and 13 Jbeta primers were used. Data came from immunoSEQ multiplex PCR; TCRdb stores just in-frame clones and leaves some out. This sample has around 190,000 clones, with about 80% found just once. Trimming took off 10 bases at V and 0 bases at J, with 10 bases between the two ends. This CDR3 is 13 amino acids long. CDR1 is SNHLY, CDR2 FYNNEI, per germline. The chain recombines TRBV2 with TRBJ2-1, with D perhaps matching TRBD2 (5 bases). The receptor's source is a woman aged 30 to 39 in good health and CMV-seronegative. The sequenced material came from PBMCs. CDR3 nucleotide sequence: TGTGCCACGCGGGTTAACTCCTACAATGAGCAGTTCTTC. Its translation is CATRVNSYNEQFF.